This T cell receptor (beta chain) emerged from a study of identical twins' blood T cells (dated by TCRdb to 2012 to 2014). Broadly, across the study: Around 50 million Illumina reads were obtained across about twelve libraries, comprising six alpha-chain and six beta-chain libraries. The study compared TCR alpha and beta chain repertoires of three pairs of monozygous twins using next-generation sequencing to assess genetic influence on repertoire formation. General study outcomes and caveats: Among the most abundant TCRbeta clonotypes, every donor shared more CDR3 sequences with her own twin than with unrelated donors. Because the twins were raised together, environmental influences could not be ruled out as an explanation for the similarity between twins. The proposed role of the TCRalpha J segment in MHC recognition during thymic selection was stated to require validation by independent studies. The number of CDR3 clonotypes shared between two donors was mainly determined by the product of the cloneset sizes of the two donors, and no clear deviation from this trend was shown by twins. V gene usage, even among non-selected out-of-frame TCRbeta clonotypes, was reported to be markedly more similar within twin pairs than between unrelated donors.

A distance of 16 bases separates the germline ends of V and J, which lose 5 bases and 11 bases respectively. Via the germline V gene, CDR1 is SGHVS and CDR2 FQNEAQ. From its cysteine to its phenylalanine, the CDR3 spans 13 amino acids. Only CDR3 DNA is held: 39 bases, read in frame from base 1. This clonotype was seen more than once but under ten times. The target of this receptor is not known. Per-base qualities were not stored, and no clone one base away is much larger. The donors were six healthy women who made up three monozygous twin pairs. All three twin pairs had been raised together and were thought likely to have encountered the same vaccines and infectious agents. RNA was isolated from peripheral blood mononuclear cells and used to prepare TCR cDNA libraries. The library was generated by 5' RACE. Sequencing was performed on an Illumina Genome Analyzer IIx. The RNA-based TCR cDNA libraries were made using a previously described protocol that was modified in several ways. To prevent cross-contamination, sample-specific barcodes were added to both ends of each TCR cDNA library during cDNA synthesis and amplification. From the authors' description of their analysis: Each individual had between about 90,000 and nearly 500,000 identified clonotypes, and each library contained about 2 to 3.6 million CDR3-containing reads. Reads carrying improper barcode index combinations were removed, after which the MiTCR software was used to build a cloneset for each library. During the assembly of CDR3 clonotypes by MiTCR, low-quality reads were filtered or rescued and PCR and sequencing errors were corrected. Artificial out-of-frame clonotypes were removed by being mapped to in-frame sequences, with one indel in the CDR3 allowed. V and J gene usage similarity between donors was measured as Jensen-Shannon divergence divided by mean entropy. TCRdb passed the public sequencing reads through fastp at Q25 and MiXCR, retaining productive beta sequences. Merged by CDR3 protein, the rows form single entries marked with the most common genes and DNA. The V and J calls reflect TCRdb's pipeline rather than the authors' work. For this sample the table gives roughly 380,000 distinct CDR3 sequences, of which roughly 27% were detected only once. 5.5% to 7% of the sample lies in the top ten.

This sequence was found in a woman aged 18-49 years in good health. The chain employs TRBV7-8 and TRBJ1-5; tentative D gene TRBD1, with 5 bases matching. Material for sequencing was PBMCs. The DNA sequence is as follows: TGTGCCAGCAGCAAAGACGCGGGCAGGGCCCAGCATTTT. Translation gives CASSKDAGRAQHF.